Listed here are 27 T cell receptor beta chains from one sample, sequenced in a study of cytomegalovirus exposure and HLA in healthy donors. Both 60 Vbeta primers and 13 Jbeta primers went into the PCR. Assay used: immunoSEQ multiplex PCR; TCRdb lists only in-frame clones, some missing. The sample yields under 95,000 clones, less than 85% seen once. What was sequenced was PBMCs. These receptor sequences come from a male donor in good health and CMV-seronegative.

J is TRBJ1-2 and V is TRBV7-2, with D tentatively TRBD1 (5 bases). The V gene lost 3 bases and the J gene lost 4 bases, with 15 bases spanning the gap. CDR1 and CDR2 (germline): SGHTA, FQGNSA. The length of the CDR3 is 15 residues. The CDR3 sequence: CASSFMQGLTYGYTF. The DNA of the CDR3 is TGTGCCAGCAGCTTCATGCAGGGCCTTACCTATGGCTACACCTTC.

As regards this clone: Within the sample, other DNA sequences also encode this same CDR3. The chain is built from TRBV6-5 and TRBJ2-7; TRBD1 aligns across 8 bases. This CDR3 has 14 residues. V dropped 2 bases and J dropped 4; count of bases not matched to a gene: 4. Germline CDR1 is MNHEY and CDR2 is SVGAGI. The CDR3 bases are TGTGCCAGCAGTTACGGACAGGGTGGGTACGAGCAGTACTTC. As protein: CASSYGQGGYEQYF.

The genes are TRBV5-1 and TRBJ1-1; D uncertain. The length of the CDR3 is 14 residues. From germline, CDR1 is SGHRS and CDR2 YFSETQ. V gave up 0 bases and J gave up 1 base, with 7 bases separating them. This CDR3 is CASSLEAGNTEAFF. The DNA for the CDR3 is TGCGCCAGCAGCTTGGAGGCAGGGAACACTGAAGCTTTCTTT.

The chain employs TRBV20-1 and TRBJ2-7; D remains ambiguous. The V end lost 6 bases, the J end lost 4 bases, and 7 bases lay between the germline ends. The V gene's germline CDR1 is DFQATT and CDR2 SNEGSKA (reference sequence). CDR3 length: 10 residues. CDR3 loop: CSAYLYEQYF. The DNA for the CDR3 is TGCAGTGCGTACCTATACGAGCAGTACTTC.

The rearrangement uses TRBV11-3 and TRBJ2-7; tentative D call: TRBD1 (6 bases). V was cut by 5 bases and J by 1 base, with 9 bases left in between. Per the germline V gene, CDR1 is SGHNT and CDR2 is YENEEA. The CDR3 loop spans 13 amino acids. The CDR3, as DNA: TGTGCCAGCAGCCCCGGACAGTCCTACGAGCAGTACTTC. Its protein product is CASSPGQSYEQYF. The full variable domain, rest sourced from reference TRBV11-3 and TRBJ2-7, is EAGVVQSPRYKIIEKKQPVAFWCNPISGHNTLYWYLQNLGQGPELLIRYENEEAVDDSQLPKDRFSAERLKGVDSTLKIQPAELGDSAVYLCASSPGQSYEQYFGPGTRLTVT.

This chain links TRBV30 with TRBJ2-5; weak D call: TRBD1 (6 bases). V was shortened by 0 bases and J by 4 bases, with 12 bases between the two germline ends. The CDR3 is made up of 14 amino acids. The germline V gene encodes CDR1 GTSNPN and CDR2 SVGIG (reference sequence). This chain's CDR3 is CAWSVLGGRETQYF. DNA of the CDR3: TGTGCCTGGAGTGTACTAGGGGGTCGAGAGACCCAGTACTTC.

The chain carries TRBV5-4 and TRBJ2-1; D is uncertain. The ends were cut back, 4 bases at V and 6 bases at J, with 14 bases in the middle. The CDR3 is made up of 14 amino acids. Germline-derived CDR1 and CDR2 are SGHNT and YYREEE (reference sequence). The CDR3 loop is CASSLDLDSNEQFF. In nucleotides, the CDR3 is TGTGCCAGCAGCCTGGATCTAGACTCCAATGAGCAGTTCTTC.

This chain's CDR3 is CASSLGTGPYNEQFF. CDR3 bases: TGTGCCAGCAGCCTTGGCACAGGTCCCTACAATGAGCAGTTCTTC. The rearrangement joins TRBV7-2 to TRBJ2-1, with D maybe TRBD1 (5 bases). Germline V gives CDR1 SGHTA, CDR2 FQGNSA. V was shortened by 5 bases and J by 2 bases, with 13 bases between the two germline ends. The CDR3 runs 15 residues.

The chain carries TRBV18 and TRBJ2-6, with D possibly matching TRBD1 (6 bases). The length of the CDR3 is 16 residues. Trimming cost V 4 bases and J 2 bases, with 12 bases left between them. In germline, CDR1 is KGHSH, CDR2 LQKENI. This CDR3 is CASSRVWDTGANVLTF. The CDR3 DNA reads TGTGCCAGCTCACGGGTCTGGGACACTGGGGCCAACGTCCTGACTTTC.

The rearrangement uses TRBV11-3 and TRBJ2-2; no firm D call. Per germline, CDR1 SGHNT and CDR2 YENEEA. The CDR3 is 15 residues long. V shed 1 base and J shed 8 bases, with 14 bases lying between them. Written as DNA, the CDR3 is TGTGCCAGCAGCTTAGGTTCAGGCCATCCAGGGGAGCTGTTTTTT. Protein product: CASSLGSGHPGELFF. The variable domain in full, completed from reference TRBV11-3 and TRBJ2-2, reads EAGVVQSPRYKIIEKKQPVAFWCNPISGHNTLYWYLQNLGQGPELLIRYENEEAVDDSQLPKDRFSAERLKGVDSTLKIQPAELGDSAVYLCASSLGSGHPGELFFGEGSRLTVL.

This clone occurred a few times. At one end the junction does not follow the germline gene, possibly because of a read error. This sequence joins TRBV4-2 and TRBJ1-6; 7 nucleotides agree with TRBD1. Germline values: CDR1 LGHNA, CDR2 YNFKEQ. The CDR3 has 16 residues. DNA for the CDR3: TGTGCCAGCAGCCTGGGACAGAGAGGAATACGGTCACCCCTCAACTTT. This codes for CASSLGQRGIRSPLNF.

The chain links TRBV5-6 to TRBJ2-5, with a weak D call TRBD1 (5 bases). The CDR3 has 15 amino acids. The germline V gene encodes CDR1 SGHDT and CDR2 YYEEEE. Trimming shortened V by 0 bases and J by 1 base, and 10 bases separated the two germline ends. The chain's CDR3 is CASSLVGRAQETQYF. CDR3 bases: TGTGCCAGCAGCTTGGTTGGCAGGGCCCAAGAGACCCAGTACTTC.

This chain connects TRBV2 to TRBJ2-5, with TRBD2 as a possible D gene (6 bases). The CDR3 has 13 amino acids. Germline V gives CDR1 SNHLY, CDR2 FYNNEI. Deletions cut 7 bases from V and 2 bases from J, with 11 bases between. This chain's CDR3 is CASIRGEQETQYF. The CDR3 DNA is TGTGCCAGCATCCGCGGGGAACAAGAGACCCAGTACTTC.

V gene TRBV5-6 combines with J gene TRBJ2-3, with 8 bases matching TRBD2. The CDR3 has 16 amino acids. Germline V gene lookup returns CDR1 SGHDT and CDR2 YYEEEE. V was pared by 0 bases and J by 3 bases, with 6 bases of the junction left unmatched. CDR3 DNA: TGTGCCAGCAGCTTGGTCGGGAGGGCGGGTACAGATACGCAGTATTTT. Residues: CASSLVGRAGTDTQYF.

V is TRBV15 and J is TRBJ2-3; TRBD1 is a possible D gene (6 bases). CDR3 length: 14 residues. The germline V gene encodes CDR1 LNHNV and CDR2 YYDKDF (reference sequence). V was cut by 4 bases and J by 0 bases, with 8 bases left in between. CDR3 sequence reads: CATSIQGSTDTQYF. In DNA, the CDR3 is TGTGCCACCAGCATCCAGGGGAGCACAGATACGCAGTATTTT.

The V and J genes are TRBV7-6 and TRBJ2-5, with 7 positions matching TRBD1. The germline gives CDR1 SGHVS, CDR2 FNYEAQ. CDR3 length: 14 amino acids. V trimming: 5 bases; J trimming: 3 bases; junction bases outside the gene matches: 6. The CDR3 reads CASSPTGFKETQYF. CDR3 sequence (DNA): TGTGCCAGCAGCCCGACAGGGTTTAAAGAGACCCAGTACTTC.

This clone appeared once. The chain uses TRBV30 and TRBJ2-2; D possibly corresponds to TRBD1 (6 bases). Trimming removed 2 bases from V and 8 bases from J, with 18 bases in between. This CDR3 has 15 amino acids. Per the germline V gene, CDR1 is GTSNPN and CDR2 is SVGIG (reference sequence). CDR3 protein: CAWSLPRTVRGELFF. CDR3 nucleotide sequence: TGTGCCTGGAGTCTACCCCGGACAGTCCGGGGGGAGCTGTTTTTT.

This chain joins TRBV27 and TRBJ2-5, with D possibly being TRBD1 (6 bases). This CDR3 region has 15 residues. Germline-derived CDR1 and CDR2 are MNHEY and SMNVEV (reference sequence). Trimming pared 0 bases from V and 0 bases from J, leaving 8 bases between. The CDR3 protein is CASSLSGADQETQYF. As DNA, the CDR3 is TGTGCCAGCAGTTTATCGGGGGCAGACCAAGAGACCCAGTACTTC.

The J gene is TRBJ2-5, the V gene TRBV21-1; the table's D call, TRBD1, was not checked against the DNA. TRBV21-1 is termed a pseudogene. The CDR3 loop spans 14 amino acids. This CDR3 reads CASSKITVGETQYF. The CDR3 bases are TGTGCCAGCAGCAAAATTACAGTAGGAGAGACCCAGTACTTC.

On this clone itself: The junction departs from germline at one end; a sequencing error may be responsible. This chain uses TRBV30 with TRBJ1-2; possibly TRBD1 for D (6 bases). This CDR3 has 15 amino acids. Germline V gives CDR1 GTSNPN, CDR2 SVGIG (reference sequence). The CDR3 bases are TGTGCCTGGAGTGTATCCGCCAGGGGTTTCTATGGCTACCCCTTC. This encodes CAWSVSARGFYGYPF.

The chain joins TRBV6-1 to TRBJ2-1, with TRBD2 as a possible D gene (6 bases). V shed 0 bases and J shed 12 bases, with 12 bases lying between them. Germline V gene sequence: CDR1 MNHNS, CDR2 SASEGT. The CDR3 consists of 13 residues. CDR3 amino acids: CASSEARRDGQFF. The CDR3 coding sequence is TGTGCCAGCAGTGAAGCGAGGCGGGATGGGCAGTTCTTC.

This chain links TRBV13 with TRBJ2-1, with TRBD1 matching over 8 bases. The CDR3 length is 13 residues. Per germline, CDR1 PRHDT and CDR2 FYEKMQ (reference sequence). With V trimmed by 10 bases and J by 8 bases, 10 bases remained unmatched. The CDR3 region is CATTRTGHDEQFF. In DNA, the CDR3 is TGTGCCACCACGAGGACAGGGCACGATGAGCAGTTCTTC.

This clone was recorded only once. The rearrangement links TRBV14 to TRBJ1-3; tentative D call: TRBD1 (5 bases). The germline V gene has CDR1 SGHDN and CDR2 FVKESK. V was trimmed by 4 bases and J by 3 bases, leaving 10 bases between them. The CDR3 loop spans 14 amino acids. The CDR3 region has the DNA TGTGCCAGCAGCCCCCAGGGATTTGGAAACACCATATATTTT. Its protein product is CASSPQGFGNTIYF.

This chain links TRBV7-6 with TRBJ2-3; D perhaps matches TRBD2 (6 bases). Trimming removed 10 bases at V and 1 base at J, with 12 bases between. The germline V gene has CDR1 SGHVS and CDR2 FNYEAQ. This CDR3 has 13 residues. Here the CDR3 reads CAIRLDRTDTQYF. In nucleotides, the CDR3 is TGTGCCATAAGACTAGACCGCACAGATACGCAGTATTTT.

V gene TRBV5-1 combines with J gene TRBJ2-7; no definite D call. The germline V and J ends were trimmed by 7 bases and 5 bases, with 10 bases remaining between them. Per germline, CDR1 SGHRS and CDR2 YFSETQ. This CDR3 comprises 11 residues. In DNA form, the CDR3 reads TGCGCCAGCCGACAATTAGACGAGCAGTACTTC. Translated, it gives CASRQLDEQYF.

The gene calls are TRBV27 and TRBJ1-2, with TRBD1 matching over 10 bases. The CDR3 spans 18 residues. Germline V CDR1 and CDR2: MNHEY, SMNVEV (reference sequence). Trimming took 1 base from V and 5 from J; bases not matched to a gene: 13. The CDR3 reads CASSLFPGQGPLGYGYTF. The DNA of the CDR3 is TGTGCCAGCAGTTTATTCCCGGGACAGGGGCCTTTGGGATATGGCTACACCTTC.

The count of this clone is one. The gene calls are TRBV10-3 and TRBJ2-5; 8 positions agree with TRBD1. V shed 5 bases and J 3 bases; nucleotides not matched to a gene: 5. From germline, CDR1 is ENHRY and CDR2 SYGVKD. The CDR3 runs to 14 residues. The CDR3 nucleotides read TGTGCCATCAGTAAGGGACAGGAAAAAGAGACCCAGTACTTC. It specifies CAISKGQEKETQYF.